Shown below are 23 T cell receptor beta chains from a single sample sequenced in a study of Ad26.COV2.S vaccination and SARS-CoV-2 variants. The treatment denotes: some 20 received Ad26.COV2.S at low or high dose, single or two shots; roughly 5 received placebo; per-sample allocation not given. Collection of the samples took place on day 63 after the first injection of vaccine or placebo. TCRdb's copy holds only in-frame clones and misses some; the assay was immunoSEQ multiplex PCR. Among around 450,000 clones, approximately 90% were seen once, and the ten largest hold 1.7%. Sequenced material: peripheral blood, taken in a trial of Ad26.COV2.S vaccine versus placebo. These receptors all come from a person aged 18-65 years who received the Ad26.COV2.S COVID-19 vaccine or a placebo.

The J gene is TRBJ1-2, the V gene TRBV30; D gene uncertain. V shed 2 bases and J shed 4 bases, with 17 bases lying between them. Germline assignment: CDR1 GTSNPN and CDR2 SVGIG (reference sequence). The CDR3 has 15 amino acids. The CDR3 DNA sequence: TGTGCCTGGAGTTCGGGGAGGTACCTAACCTATGGCTACACCTTC. The encoded protein is CAWSSGRYLTYGYTF.

The chain has TRBV7-9 and TRBJ1-2; D gene ambiguous. CDR1 and CDR2 from the germline V gene are SEHNR and FQNEAQ (reference sequence). The CDR3 runs 15 residues. V lost 5 bases to trimming and J lost 8 bases, with 21 bases between them. CDR3 nucleotides: TGTGCCAGCAGCCCCTTGGGCAGAGACCCATGGGGCTACACCTTC. Translating gives CASSPLGRDPWGYTF. Full variable domain (rest looked up from reference TRBV7-9 and TRBJ1-2): DTGVSQNPRHKITKRGQNVTFRCDPISEHNRLYWYRQTLGQGPEFLTYFQNEAQLEKSRLLSDRFSAERPKGSFSTLEIQRTEQGDSAMYLCASSPLGRDPWGYTFGSGTRLTVV.

V is TRBV3-1 (or the pseudogene TRBV3-2) and J is TRBJ2-1; 8 nucleotides line up with TRBD1. The V segment lost 4 bases and the J segment 7 bases; nucleotides outside the gene matches: 6. The CDR3 contains 14 residues. Germline CDR1 reads LGHDT; CDR2 reads YNNKEL (reference sequence). DNA for the CDR3: TGTGCCAGCAGCCGCTGGACAGGGAGGAATGAGCAGTTCTTC. Its protein is CASSRWTGRNEQFF.

This chain connects TRBV7-2 to TRBJ1-1; the D is unclear. V was trimmed by 8 bases and J by 11 bases, leaving 21 bases between them. The CDR3 length is 13 residues. Germline V gene lookup returns CDR1 SGHTA and CDR2 FQGNSA. CDR3 bases: TGTGCCAGCTTTTATCCGGATGAGGACTGGGCTTTCTTT. Its translation: CASFYPDEDWAFF.

The chain employs TRBV2 and TRBJ1-5; 9 positions agree with TRBD1. CDR1 and CDR2 (germline): SNHLY, FYNNEI. The CDR3 runs to 14 residues. V shed 6 bases, J shed 4 bases, and the junction held 4 bases outside the gene matches. The CDR3 DNA sequence: TGTGCCAGCAGATGGACAGGGGCAAATCAGCCCCAGCATTTT. It specifies CASRWTGANQPQHF. Filled out from reference TRBV2 and TRBJ1-5, the complete variable domain reads EPEVTQTPSHQVTQMGQEVILRCVPISNHLYFYWYRQILGQKVEFLVSFYNNEISEKSEIFDDQFSVERPDGSNFTLKIRSTKLEDSAMYFCASRWTGANQPQHFGDGTRLSIL.

The J gene is TRBJ2-6, the V gene TRBV3-1 (or the pseudogene TRBV3-2); D is unclear. The V end was cut by 1 base, the J end by 2 bases, with 9 bases between. Germline V lookup: CDR1 LGHDT, CDR2 YNNKEL (reference sequence). The CDR3 length is 16 residues. The CDR3 coding sequence is TGTGCCAGCAGCCAAGGGGTGGGCGCTGGGGCCAACGTCCTGACTTTC. Translation: CASSQGVGAGANVLTF.

V is TRBV12-3 or TRBV12-4 and J is TRBJ2-1; D is unclear. Trimming shortened V by 6 bases and J by 3 bases, and 6 bases separated the two germline ends. CDR3 length equals 12 residues. CDR3 sequence (DNA): TGTGCCAGCAGGGTACACTACAATGAGCAGTTCTTC. Encoded protein: CASRVHYNEQFF.

This clone showed up just once. The V gene is TRBV4-1, the J gene TRBJ2-2; weak D call: TRBD1 (6 bases). CDR1 is MGHRA, CDR2 YSYEKL, per germline. V shed 2 bases and J shed 8 bases, with 12 bases lying between them. This CDR3 has 14 residues. This CDR3 is CASSQLQGIGELFF. The CDR3 region has the DNA TGCGCCAGCAGCCAATTACAGGGTATTGGGGAGCTGTTTTTT.

The V call is TRBV6-5, the J call TRBJ1-5; D is undetermined. The CDR3 has 13 residues. V was trimmed by 0 bases and J by 6 bases, leaving 6 bases between them. Germline V gives CDR1 MNHEY, CDR2 SVGAGI. Here the CDR3 DNA reads TGTGCCAGCAGTTACTCGATTGTTCAGCCCCAGCATTTT. It yields the protein CASSYSIVQPQHF.

The chain has TRBV29-1 and TRBJ2-7; 13 bases are a match to TRBD2. Germline CDR1 SQVTM, CDR2 ANQGSEA. Germline trimming cut 7 bases from V and 3 bases from J; bases unmatched to any gene: 3. The CDR3 sequence is 13 residues long. CDR3 in amino acids: CSAGLAGVYEQYF. CDR3 nucleotides: TGCAGCGCCGGACTAGCGGGGGTCTACGAGCAGTACTTC.

This clone was recorded once. The V and J genes are TRBV6-5 and TRBJ1-1, with 7 nucleotides matching TRBD1. V shed 8 bases, J shed 6 bases, and the junction held 6 bases outside the gene matches. The germline gives CDR1 MNHEY, CDR2 SVGAGI. There are 12 residues in the CDR3. This chain's CDR3 is CASDLDRAEAFF. Here the CDR3 DNA reads TGTGCCAGCGACTTAGACAGGGCTGAAGCTTTCTTT.

The chain's CDR3 is CASSLEGSGVKGTQYF. CDR3 DNA: TGCGCCAGCAGCTTGGAAGGGTCAGGGGTAAAGGGGACCCAGTACTTC. The chain combines TRBV5-1 with TRBJ2-5, with D possibly TRBD1 on 6 matching bases. The CDR3 runs to 16 residues. Between the trimmed V and J ends, which lost 0 bases and 7 bases, there was a span of 19 bases. Germline V CDR1 and CDR2: SGHRS, YFSETQ.

The CDR3: CASSHPGQVGYGYTF. In nucleotides, the CDR3 is TGTGCCAGCAGCCATCCGGGACAGGTGGGGTATGGCTACACCTTC. The rearrangement joins TRBV7-8 to TRBJ1-2; 8 nucleotides line up with TRBD1. The CDR3 contains 15 residues. Germline V CDR1 and CDR2: SGHVS, FQNEAQ. The V segment lost 5 bases and the J segment 5 bases; nucleotides outside the gene matches: 10.

V gene TRBV29-1 combines with J gene TRBJ1-3; D remains ambiguous. There are 13 residues in the CDR3. Germline V gene sequence: CDR1 SQVTM, CDR2 ANQGSEA. Trimming cost V 7 bases and J 0 bases, with 10 bases left between them. The CDR3, as DNA: TGCAGCGGGCAACAGAGCTCTGGAAACACCATATATTTT. This sequence encodes CSGQQSSGNTIYF. Complete variable domain (other parts from reference TRBV29-1 and TRBJ1-3): SAVISQKPSRDICQRGTSLTIQCQVDSQVTMMFWYRQQPGQSLTLIATANQGSEATYESGFVIDKFPISRPNLTFSTLTVSNMSPEDSSIYLCSGQQSSGNTIYFGEGSWLTVV.

V usage is TRBV27 and J usage is TRBJ1-4, with 8 bases fitting TRBD1. Germline V CDR1 and CDR2: MNHEY, SMNVEV (reference sequence). After removal of 6 bases from V and 7 bases from J, the junction contained 10 bases not matched to a gene. There are 15 residues in the CDR3. The chain's CDR3 is CASRRQGPSFEKLFF. The CDR3 DNA reads as TGTGCCAGCAGAAGACAGGGGCCGTCTTTTGAAAAACTGTTTTTT.

This chain joins TRBV7-9 and TRBJ2-2; D remains unclear. The V gene lost 5 bases and the J gene lost 4 bases, with 14 bases spanning the gap. Looked up from germline, CDR1 is SEHNR and CDR2 is FQNEAQ (reference sequence). The CDR3 extends over 15 amino acids. CDR3 region: CASSPTGRATGELFF. The CDR3 region has the DNA TGTGCCAGCAGCCCTACCGGACGGGCCACCGGGGAGCTGTTTTTT.

This clone was counted at least ten times. This rearrangement joins TRBV18 to TRBJ1-4; the match to TRBD1 covers 7 bases. The CDR3 length is 15 residues. V shed 1 base and J 5 bases; nucleotides not matched to a gene: 4. Germline V CDR1 and CDR2: KGHSH, LQKENI. CDR3 residues: CASSPRWDRNEKLFF. Here the CDR3 DNA reads TGTGCCAGCTCACCACGGTGGGACAGAAATGAAAAACTGTTTTTT.

V and J are TRBV5-1 and TRBJ1-2; tentative D call: TRBD1 (6 bases). Germline V gene lookup returns CDR1 SGHRS and CDR2 YFSETQ. Trimming took 4 bases from V and 4 from J, leaving 11 bases between them. The CDR3 has 13 residues. CDR3: CASSQGHGYGYTF. The CDR3 coding sequence is TGCGCCAGCAGCCAGGGACACGGCTATGGCTACACCTTC.

There are a few counts of this clone. In the same sample, other DNA sequences code for this CDR3. The V gene is TRBV11-2, the J gene TRBJ2-7; D gene uncertain. CDR1 and CDR2 from the germline V gene are SGHAT and FQNNGV. Trimming cost V 1 base and J 5 bases, with 3 bases left between them. This CDR3 is built from 11 residues. CDR3 region: CASSLGNEQYF. The CDR3 region has the DNA TGTGCCAGCAGCTTAGGAAACGAGCAGTACTTC.

The chain is built from TRBV5-1 and TRBJ2-7; 9 bases match TRBD2. After removal of 5 bases from V and 0 bases from J, the junction contained 6 bases not matched to a gene. Germline V gene data show CDR1 as SGHRS and CDR2 as YFSETQ. This CDR3 region has 15 residues. The CDR3 DNA reads as TGCGCCAGCAGGATGCGGGGGGGCCCCTCCTACGAGCAGTACTTC. Translation: CASRMRGGPSYEQYF.

V and J are TRBV19 and TRBJ2-7; a possible D gene is TRBD1 (5 bases). Looked up from germline, CDR1 is LNHDA and CDR2 is SQIVND (reference sequence). Between the trimmed V and J ends, which lost 5 bases and 5 bases, there was a span of 13 bases. CDR3 length equals 13 residues. The CDR3 loop is CASSSQGLHEQYF. The CDR3 region has the DNA TGTGCCAGTAGTTCCCAGGGCTTGCACGAGCAGTACTTC.

The chain employs TRBV28 and TRBJ2-1; unclear D gene. Trimming took 4 bases from V and 6 from J, leaving 10 bases between them. The CDR3 loop spans 13 amino acids. The germline gives CDR1 MDHEN, CDR2 SYDVKM. The CDR3 DNA is TGTGCCAGCAGTTCCACCCTTTCCAATGAGCAGTTCTTC. The encoded protein is CASSSTLSNEQFF. Full variable domain (outside the CDR3, taken from reference TRBV28 and TRBJ2-1): DVKVTQSSRYLVKRTGEKVFLECVQDMDHENMFWYRQDPGLGLRLIYFSYDVKMKEKGDIPEGYSVSREKKERFSLILESASTNQTSMYLCASSSTLSNEQFFGPGTRLTVL.

The V call is TRBV9, the J call TRBJ2-3; D uncertain. The CDR3 loop spans 15 amino acids. The V gene's germline CDR1 is SGDLS and CDR2 YYNGEE. V shed 0 bases and J shed 1 base, with 9 bases lying between them. The CDR3: CASSVGNVGTDTQYF. CDR3 nucleotides: TGTGCCAGCAGCGTAGGAAATGTCGGCACAGATACGCAGTATTTT.